This T cell receptor (beta chain) is from a study of shared clonotypes between healthy human individuals. Overall study: Two women and a few men aged 18 to 49 served as donors. Three CD4 naive, three CD4 memory, two CD8 naive and one CD8 memory plate were used per donor.

The naive CD8 subset, CD45RO-negative cells positively selected for CCR7, excluded terminally differentiated effector memory CD45RA+ cells. Generated by immunoSEQ multiplex PCR, the TCRdb table keeps only in-frame clones and is missing some. Here the sample spans hundreds of thousands of clones, 95% to 98% being singletons. Looked up from germline, CDR1 is SQVTM and CDR2 is ANQGSEA. V lost 6 bases, J lost 4 bases, and 15 bases lay in between. The CDR3 is 13 residues long. V and J are TRBV29-1 and TRBJ1-1; no definite D call. The clonotype comes from a young man in good health. The sequenced material came from naive CD8+ T cells sorted from blood. Here the CDR3 DNA reads TGCAGCGTCGTACGGGCAGGTTTCACTGAAGCTTTCTTT. Translation gives CSVVRAGFTEAFF.